One TCR beta chain is described in this entry. This CDR3 has 12 residues. CDR1 and CDR2 (germline): SEHNR, FQNEAQ (reference sequence). V was clipped by 1 base and J by 8 bases, with 8 bases between them. This sample is part of a study of cytomegalovirus exposure and HLA in healthy donors. In the PCR, 60 Vbeta and 13 Jbeta primers were used. TCRdb keeps only in-frame clones here, not all; method: immunoSEQ multiplex PCR. The sample has roughly 120,000 clones, 73% seen once. The chain has TRBV7-9 and TRBJ1-1; the D is unclear. Material for sequencing was PBMCs. This TCR was recovered from a woman between 40 and 50 years old in good health and CMV-seropositive. DNA for the CDR3: TGTGCCAGCAGCTTAGTCGTGGCAGAAGCTTTCTTT. Translating it yields CASSLVVAEAFF.